This T cell receptor beta chain was sequenced during a study of T cells in Graves' hyperthyroidism and ophthalmopathy. Study results and caveats: Ophthalmopathy was separated from stable hyperthyroidism by a 13 V-J model. Also found in blood were most expanded thyroid clonotypes above 0.001.

On the basis of clinical symptoms, serum thyroxine and TRAb, thyroid ultrasound and orbital computed tomography, diagnoses were made. There were TCR beta CDR3 regions amplified from RNA transcripts. TCR CDR3 underwent first-round RT-PCR with the HTBI primer set. One entry per CDR3 protein, called by TCRdb with MiXCR from the multiplex PCR reads. This table holds 700,000 or so distinct CDR3 sequences, roughly 15% found once. About this clonotype itself: Its antigen is not identified.

The CDR3 is 15 amino acids. Trimming shortened V by 5 bases and J by 0 bases, and 13 bases separated the two germline ends. Germline V gene data show CDR1 as SEHNR and CDR2 as FQNEAQ (reference sequence). The source is a man aged 18 to 29 with Graves' hyperthyroidism. The rearrangement uses TRBV7-9 and TRBJ1-1; D uncertain. Sequenced input: blood. DNA of the CDR3: TGTGCCAGCAGCCGGGGATCCGGGGTGAACACTGAAGCTTTCTTT. Amino acids: CASSRGSGVNTEAFF.